The clone carrying this T cell receptor beta chain was counted at least ten times. The antigen remains undetermined. This sample is drawn from a study of T cells in Graves' hyperthyroidism and ophthalmopathy. Amplified TCR beta CDR3 regions derived from RNA transcripts. First-round RT-PCR of the TCR CDR3 relied on the HTBI primer set. TCRdb analysed the multiplex PCR reads with MiXCR anew, one entry per CDR3 protein. The sample has approximately 300,000 distinct CDR3 sequences, approximately 15% seen once. CDR3 length: 14 residues. Deletions cut 1 base from V and 4 bases from J, with 10 bases between. Germline-derived CDR1 and CDR2 are MNHNS and SASEGT. Study findings and constraints: Model-based prediction identified ophthalmopathy a median about 7 months prior to its onset.

This TCR was recovered from a young man with Graves' hyperthyroidism. The sample comprised blood. The V and J genes are TRBV6-1 and TRBJ1-1; D is ambiguous. As DNA, the CDR3 is TGTGCCAGCAGTGAAGGACCGGGAGCCACTGAAGCTTTCTTT. Residues: CASSEGPGATEAFF.